This T cell receptor (beta chain) was profiled in a study of tumor-infiltrating lymphocytes in localized non-small cell lung cancer. Trimming left V 1 base short and J 6 bases short, with 14 bases between. Germline CDR1 is MNHNS and CDR2 is SASEGT. The CDR3 spans 15 residues. Measured with immunoSEQ multiplex PCR; TCRdb has only the in-frame clones, and not every one. The table has about 6,700 clones, less than 80% seen once. The sequence was obtained from a human donor with non-small cell lung cancer. Sequencing was carried out using uninvolved lung tissue not adjacent to the tumor. The V and J genes are TRBV6-1 and TRBJ2-3; D may correspond to TRBD1 or TRBD2 (5 bases each). CDR3 in amino acids: CASSEVDGWGDTQYF. The CDR3 DNA reads as TGTGCCAGCAGTGAAGTCGACGGATGGGGGGATACGCAGTATTTT.